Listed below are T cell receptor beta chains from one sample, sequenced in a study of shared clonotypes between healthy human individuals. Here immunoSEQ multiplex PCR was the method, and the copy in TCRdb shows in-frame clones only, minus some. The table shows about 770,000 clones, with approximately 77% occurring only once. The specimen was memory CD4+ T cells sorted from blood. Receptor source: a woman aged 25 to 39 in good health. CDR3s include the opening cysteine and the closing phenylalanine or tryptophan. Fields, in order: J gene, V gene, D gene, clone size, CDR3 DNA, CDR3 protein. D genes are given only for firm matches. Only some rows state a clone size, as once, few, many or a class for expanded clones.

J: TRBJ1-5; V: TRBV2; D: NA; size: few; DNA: TGTGCCAGCAGCGAGCGGCAGGGTAATCAGCCCCAGCATTTT; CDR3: CASSERQGNQPQHF
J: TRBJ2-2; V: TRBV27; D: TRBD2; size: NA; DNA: TGTGCCAGCAGCCCCGGGACTACAAACACCGGGGAGCTGTTTTTT; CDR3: CASSPGTTNTGELFF
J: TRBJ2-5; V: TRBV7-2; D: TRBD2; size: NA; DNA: TGTGCCAGCAGCTCCGGGGGGTATGAGACCCAGTACTTC; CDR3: CASSSGGYETQYF
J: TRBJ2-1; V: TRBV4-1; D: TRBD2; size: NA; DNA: TGCGCCAGCAGCCAAGATCGACTAGCGGGAAGCTACAATGAGCAGTTCTTC; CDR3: CASSQDRLAGSYNEQFF
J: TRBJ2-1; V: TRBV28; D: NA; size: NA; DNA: TGTGCCAGCAGTTTAAGGGGGGGGTCGGATGAGCAGTTCTTC; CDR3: CASSLRGGSDEQFF
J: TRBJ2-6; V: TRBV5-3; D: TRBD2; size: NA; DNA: TGTGCCAGAAGCCCCGGCGGTAGTAGCGGGAGTTCTGGGGCCAACGTCCTGACTTTC; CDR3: CARSPGGSSGSSGANVLTF
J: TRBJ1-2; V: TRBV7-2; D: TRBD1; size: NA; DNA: TGTGCCAGCAGCTTCGCGACAGGGGGGTGGTCTGGCTACACCTTC; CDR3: CASSFATGGWSGYTF
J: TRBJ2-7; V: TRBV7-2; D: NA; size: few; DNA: TGTGCCAGCAGCTTAGTTTGGTCTAGCTCCGAGCAGTACTTC; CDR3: CASSLVWSSSEQYF
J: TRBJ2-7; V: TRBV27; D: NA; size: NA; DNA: TGTGCCAGCAGTTTATCGCCAGGGAACTCCTACGAGCAGTACTTC; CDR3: CASSLSPGNSYEQYF
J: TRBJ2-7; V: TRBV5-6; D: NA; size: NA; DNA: TGTGCCAGCAGCTTGGTGACAGAACCCTACGAGCAGTACTTC; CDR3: CASSLVTEPYEQYF
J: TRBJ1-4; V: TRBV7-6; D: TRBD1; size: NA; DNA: TGTGCCAGCAGCATCGGACAGGGTGGTAATGAAAAACTGTTTTTT; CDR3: CASSIGQGGNEKLFF
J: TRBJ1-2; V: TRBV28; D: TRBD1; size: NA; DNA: TGTGCCAGCAGCAGTAACAGGGGGCCTTCTAACTATGGCTACACCTTC; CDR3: CASSSNRGPSNYGYTF
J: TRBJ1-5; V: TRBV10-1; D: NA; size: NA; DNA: TGCGCCAGCAGGGAGTCAGGGGACTATAGCAATCAGCCCCAGCATTTT; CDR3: CASRESGDYSNQPQHF
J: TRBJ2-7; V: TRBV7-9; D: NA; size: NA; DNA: TGTGCCAGCGCCCGAGTCTCGTACGAGCAGTACTTC; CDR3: CASARVSYEQYF
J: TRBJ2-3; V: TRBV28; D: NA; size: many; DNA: TGTGCCAGCAGTTTTCGAAATACGCAGTATTTT; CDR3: CASSFRNTQYF
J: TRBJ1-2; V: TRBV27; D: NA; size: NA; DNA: TGTGCCAGCGGATCCGGGGGAGTTGACTGGTATGGCTACACCTTC; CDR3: CASGSGGVDWYGYTF
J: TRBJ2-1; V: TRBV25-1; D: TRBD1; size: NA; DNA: TGTGCCAGCAGTGAGGTTGGGACAGACGTCAATGAGCAGTTCTTC; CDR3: CASSEVGTDVNEQFF
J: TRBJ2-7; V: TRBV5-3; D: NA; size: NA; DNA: TGTGCCAGAAGCTTGAAAGGTCCCTCCTACGAGCAGTACTTC; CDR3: CARSLKGPSYEQYF
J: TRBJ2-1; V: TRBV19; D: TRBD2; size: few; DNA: TGTGCCAGTTCTAGCGGGGAACGGAATGAGCAGTTCTTC; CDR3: CASSSGERNEQFF